The rows below give T cell receptor beta chains drawn from one sample of a study of cytomegalovirus exposure and HLA in healthy donors. The assay was immunoSEQ multiplex PCR, and TCRdb's table has in-frame clones only and misses some. The sample yields about 160,000 clones, approximately 76% seen once. The sample consisted of PBMCs. These receptors were obtained from a man aged 60 to 75 in good health and CMV-seronegative. CDR3s include the opening cysteine and the closing phenylalanine or tryptophan. The D gene is left open where the match is weak. Clone sizes are given selectively: once, few, many, or a class where the clone is expanded.

J | D | V | size | DNA | CDR3
TRBJ2-3 | TRBD2 | TRBV7-9 | - | TGTGCCAGCAGCCCCTCTAGCGGGGGCAGCCCAGATACGCAGTATTTT | CASSPSSGGSPDTQYF
TRBJ2-5 | - | TRBV7-2 | - | TGTGCCAGCAGCCCAAGCGGAGTAGAGACCCAGTACTTC | CASSPSGVETQYF
TRBJ1-2 | - | TRBV9 | - | TGTGCCAGCAGCGTAGTGAGTTTACCAAACTATGGCTACACCTTC | CASSVVSLPNYGYTF
TRBJ1-4 | - | TRBV27 | few | TGTGCCAGCAGTCGCCTGCGACAGTCTAATGAAAAACTGTTTTTT | CASSRLRQSNEKLFF
TRBJ2-1 | - | TRBV6-5 | - | TGTGCCAGCAGTTACTCTACCGGTGAGCAGTTCTTC | CASSYSTGEQFF
TRBJ1-6 | TRBD1 | TRBV15 | - | TGTGCCACCAGCAGAGATCAGGGGGCAGGATCACCCCTCCACTTT | CATSRDQGAGSPLHF
TRBJ1-5 | - | TRBV5-4 | - | TGTGCCAGCAGCTTGTTCCCTGGCAATCAGCCCCAGCATTTT | CASSLFPGNQPQHF
TRBJ2-1 | TRBD2 | TRBV19 | - | TGTGCCAGTAGCACTAGCGGGTCCTACAATGAGCAGTTCTTC | CASSTSGSYNEQFF
TRBJ1-1 | - | TRBV6-5 | - | TGTGCCACCAACCAGGGAACTGAAGCTTTCTTT | CATNQGTEAFF
TRBJ2-3 | - | TRBV4-2 | - | TGTGCCAGCAGCCTACAGGGTCCTCCTAGCACAGATACGCAGTATTTT | CASSLQGPPSTDTQYF
TRBJ2-5 | - | TRBV19 | - | TGTGCCAGTAGTATAGCAGGGATCCAAGAGACCCAGTACTTC | CASSIAGIQETQYF
TRBJ1-2 | - | TRBV4-1 | - | TGCGCCAGCAGCCACCACAGGACACTACCAGGCTACACCTTC | CASSHHRTLPGYTF
TRBJ2-5 | - | TRBV5-1 | few | TGCGCCAGCAGCTTTGGAGGAGCTACTCAAGAGACCCAGTACTTC | CASSFGGATQETQYF
TRBJ2-3 | - | TRBV6-4 | - | TGTGCCAGCAGCGATACAGGGGGGGCAGATACGCAGTATTTT | CASSDTGGADTQYF
TRBJ1-2 | - | TRBV30 | - | TGTGCCTGGAGTAAACAGGAGCCATATGGCTACACCTTC | CAWSKQEPYGYTF
TRBJ2-5 | TRBD2 | TRBV27 | - | TGTGCCAGCAGTTTATTGACCGGGACTAGCGAAACGACCCAGTACTTC | CASSLLTGTSETTQYF
TRBJ2-7 | TRBD2 | TRBV4-3 | few | TGCGCCAGCAGCCAAGGCCAGCGGGACCTCGGGGAGCAGTACTTC | CASSQGQRDLGEQYF
TRBJ2-7 | - | TRBV7-2 | - | TGTGCCAGCAGCCCAGTGAAGCAGGGAACCTACGAGCAGTACTTC | CASSPVKQGTYEQYF
TRBJ1-2 | - | TRBV28 | - | TGTGCCAGCAGTTTACCCCTTCTCTATGGCTACACCTTC | CASSLPLLYGYTF
TRBJ2-1 | - | TRBV28 | - | TGTGCCAGCAGTCTTCCGGGACAAGCTTACAATGAGCAGTTCTTC | CASSLPGQAYNEQFF
TRBJ2-7 | TRBD2 | TRBV5-6 | - | TGTGCCAGCAGCTTCCCAGCGGGGGACCGCTACGAGCAGTACTTC | CASSFPAGDRYEQYF
TRBJ2-3 | TRBD2 | TRBV14 | - | TGTGCCAGCAGCCTTCAAAGCGGGGGGAGCACAGATACGCAGTATTTT | CASSLQSGGSTDTQYF
TRBJ1-2 | TRBD1 | TRBV30 | once | TGTGCCTGGAGATCACCGACAGGGGATGGCTACACCTTC | CAWRSPTGDGYTF
TRBJ1-1 | - | TRBV5-5 | - | TGTGCCAGCAGCTTCCATACGGAGAGCACTGAAGCTTTCTTT | CASSFHTESTEAFF
TRBJ2-7 | - | TRBV10-2 | - | TGCGCCAGCAGTGTAAGCGTCGGCGAGCAGTACTTC | CASSVSVGEQYF
TRBJ1-5 | - | TRBV30 | - | TGTGCCTGGAGGGATCAGGGGAATCAGCCCCAGCATTTT | CAWRDQGNQPQHF
TRBJ2-7 | - | TRBV2 | - | TGTGCCAGCAGTGAGGCCCCAGGGAGGAACGAGCAGTACTTC | CASSEAPGRNEQYF
TRBJ2-1 | TRBD2 | TRBV11-3 | - | TGTGCCAGCAGCTCCGGCGATAGCGGGGGGACCAATGAGCAGTTCTTC | CASSSGDSGGTNEQFF
TRBJ2-1 | - | TRBV7-6 | - | TGTGCCAGCAGCCTTCTAGGCTACAATGAGCAGTTCTTC | CASSLLGYNEQFF
TRBJ2-3 | TRBD2 | TRBV29-1 | few | TGCAGCGCCGGGACTAGCGGGAGGACTCGCACAGATACGCAGTATTTT | CSAGTSGRTRTDTQYF
TRBJ1-4 | - | TRBV11-2 | - | TGTGCCAGCAGCCCCACGGGTGCTAATGAAAAACTGTTTTTT | CASSPTGANEKLFF
TRBJ2-1 | TRBD1 | TRBV7-9 | - | TGTGCCAGCAGCATTACCCCGGGACAGGGGGCTCTTGAGCAGTTCTTC | CASSITPGQGALEQFF
TRBJ2-7 | TRBD1 | TRBV7-6 | - | TGTGCCAGCAGCTCTCCCGGACAGGGCACCTACGAGCAGTACTTC | CASSSPGQGTYEQYF
TRBJ2-7 | - | TRBV5-6 | - | TGTGCCAGCCGGATCGGGAGCTCCTACGAGCAGTACTTC | CASRIGSSYEQYF
TRBJ2-1 | - | TRBV7-8 | - | TGTGCCAGCAGCTTAGAATCGTCGGATGAGCAGTTCTTC | CASSLESSDEQFF
TRBJ1-4 | - | TRBV30 | - | TGTGCCTGGAACCTGCCGGCAACTAATGAAAAACTGTTTTTT | CAWNLPATNEKLFF
TRBJ1-1 | - | TRBV7-9 | - | TGTGCCAGCAGGTACACAGGGAACACTGAAGCTTTCTTT | CASRYTGNTEAFF